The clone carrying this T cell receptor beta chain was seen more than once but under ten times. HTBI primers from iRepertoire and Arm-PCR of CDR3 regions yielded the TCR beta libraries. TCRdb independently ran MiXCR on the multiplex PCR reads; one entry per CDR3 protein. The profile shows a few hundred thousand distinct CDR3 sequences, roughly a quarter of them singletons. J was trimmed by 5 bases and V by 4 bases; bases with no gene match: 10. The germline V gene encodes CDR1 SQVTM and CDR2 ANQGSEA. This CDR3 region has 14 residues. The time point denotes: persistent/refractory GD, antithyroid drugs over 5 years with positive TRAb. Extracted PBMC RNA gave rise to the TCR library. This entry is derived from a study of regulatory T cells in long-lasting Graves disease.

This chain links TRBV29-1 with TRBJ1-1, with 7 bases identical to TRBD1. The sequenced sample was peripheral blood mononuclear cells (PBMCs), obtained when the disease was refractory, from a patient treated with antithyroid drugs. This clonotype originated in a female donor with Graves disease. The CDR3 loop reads CSVAGQARVTEAFF. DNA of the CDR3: TGCAGCGTTGCCGGACAGGCAAGGGTGACTGAAGCTTTCTTT.